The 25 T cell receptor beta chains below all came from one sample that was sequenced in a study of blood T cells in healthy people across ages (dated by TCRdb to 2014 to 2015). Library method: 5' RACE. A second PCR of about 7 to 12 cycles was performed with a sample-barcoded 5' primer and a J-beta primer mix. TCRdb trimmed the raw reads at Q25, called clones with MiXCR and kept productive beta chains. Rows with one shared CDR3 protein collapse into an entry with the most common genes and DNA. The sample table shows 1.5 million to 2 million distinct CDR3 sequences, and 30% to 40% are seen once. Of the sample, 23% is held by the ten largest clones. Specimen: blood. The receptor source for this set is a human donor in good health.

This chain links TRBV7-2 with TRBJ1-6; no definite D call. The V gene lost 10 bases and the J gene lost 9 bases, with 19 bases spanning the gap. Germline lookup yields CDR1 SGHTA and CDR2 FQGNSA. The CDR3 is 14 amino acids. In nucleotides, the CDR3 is TGTGCCACCGGACGGGAGGGATACCCTTCACCCCTCCACTTT. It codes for CATGREGYPSPLHF.

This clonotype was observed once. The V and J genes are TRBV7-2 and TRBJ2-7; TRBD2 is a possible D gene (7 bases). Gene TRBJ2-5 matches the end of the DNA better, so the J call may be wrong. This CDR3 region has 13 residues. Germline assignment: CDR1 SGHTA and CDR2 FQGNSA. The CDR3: CACGGASYGTQYF. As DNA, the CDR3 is TGTGCCTGTGGGGGGGCCTCATATGGGACCCAGTACTTC.

The CDR3 DNA follows: TGTGCCAGCAGTCACCTAGCGGGCAACAATGAGCAGTTCTTC. This translates into CASSHLAGNNEQFF. The rearrangement links TRBV12-3 or TRBV12-4 to TRBJ2-1; TRBD2 agrees at 8 bases. The CDR3 extends over 14 amino acids. Germline trimming cut 5 bases from V and 5 bases from J; bases unmatched to any gene: 5.

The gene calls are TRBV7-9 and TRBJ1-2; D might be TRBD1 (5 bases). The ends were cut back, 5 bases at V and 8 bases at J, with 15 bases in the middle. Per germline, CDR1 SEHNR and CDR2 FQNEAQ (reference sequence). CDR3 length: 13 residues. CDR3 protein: CASSHYQRGGYTF. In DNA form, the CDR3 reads TGTGCCAGCAGCCATTACCAGCGGGGGGGCTACACCTTC.

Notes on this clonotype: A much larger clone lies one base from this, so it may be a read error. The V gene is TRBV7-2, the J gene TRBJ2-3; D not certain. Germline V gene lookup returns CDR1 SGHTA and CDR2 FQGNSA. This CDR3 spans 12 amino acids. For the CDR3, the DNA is TGTGCCCGCAGCTTCTCTCGGGATACGCAGTATTTT. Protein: CARSFSRDTQYF.

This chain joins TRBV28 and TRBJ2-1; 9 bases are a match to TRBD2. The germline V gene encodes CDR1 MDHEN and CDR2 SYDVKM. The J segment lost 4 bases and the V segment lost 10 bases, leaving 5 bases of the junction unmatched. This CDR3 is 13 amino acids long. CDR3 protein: CAIVAGAYNEQFF. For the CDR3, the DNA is TGTGCCATCGTAGCGGGGGCATACAATGAGCAGTTCTTC.

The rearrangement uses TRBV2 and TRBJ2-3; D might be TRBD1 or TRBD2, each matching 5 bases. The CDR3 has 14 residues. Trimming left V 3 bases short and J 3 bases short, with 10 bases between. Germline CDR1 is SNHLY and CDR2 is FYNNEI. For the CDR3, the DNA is TGTGCCAGCAGTGAGAGGGGTCAGACAGATACGCAGTATTTT. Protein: CASSERGQTDTQYF.

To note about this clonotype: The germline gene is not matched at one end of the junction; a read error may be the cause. The CDR3 DNA sequence: TGTGCCAGCAGTTTTGGGGCCAGCGTCCTGACTTTC. Translating it yields CASSFGASVLTF. The chain carries TRBV12-3 or TRBV12-4 and TRBJ2-6; tentative D call: TRBD1 (5 bases). The CDR3 covers 12 residues.

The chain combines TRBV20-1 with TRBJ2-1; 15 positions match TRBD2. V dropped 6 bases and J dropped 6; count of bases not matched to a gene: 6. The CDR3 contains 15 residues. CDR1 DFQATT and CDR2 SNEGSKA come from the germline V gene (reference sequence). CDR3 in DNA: TGCAGTGCCCAATGGACTAGCGGGGGGGCCAATGAGCAGTTCTTC. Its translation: CSAQWTSGGANEQFF.

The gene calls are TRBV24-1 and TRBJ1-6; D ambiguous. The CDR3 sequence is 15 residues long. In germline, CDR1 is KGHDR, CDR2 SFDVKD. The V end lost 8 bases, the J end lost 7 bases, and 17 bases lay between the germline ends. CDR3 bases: TGTGCCACCACTAAAAGACGGCCCGAAAATTCACCCCTCCACTTT. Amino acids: CATTKRRPENSPLHF.

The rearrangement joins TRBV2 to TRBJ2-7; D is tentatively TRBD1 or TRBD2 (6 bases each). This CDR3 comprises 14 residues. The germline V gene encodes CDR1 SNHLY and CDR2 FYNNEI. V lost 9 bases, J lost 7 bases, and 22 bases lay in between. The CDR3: CASVRGTLADEQYF. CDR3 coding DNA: TGTGCCAGTGTTAGGGGGACACTAGCTGATGAGCAGTACTTC.

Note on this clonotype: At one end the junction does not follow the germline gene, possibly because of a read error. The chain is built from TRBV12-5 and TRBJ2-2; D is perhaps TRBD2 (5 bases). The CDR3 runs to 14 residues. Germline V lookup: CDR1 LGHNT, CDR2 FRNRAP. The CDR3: CASGSGSNTGEPFF. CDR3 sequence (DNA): TGTGCTAGTGGCTCCGGATCGAACACCGGGGAGCCGTTTTTT.

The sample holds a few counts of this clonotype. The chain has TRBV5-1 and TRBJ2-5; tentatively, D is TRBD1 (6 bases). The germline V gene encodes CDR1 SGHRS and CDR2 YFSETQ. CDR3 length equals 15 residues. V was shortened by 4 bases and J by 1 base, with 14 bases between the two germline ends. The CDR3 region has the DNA TGCGCCAGCAGCACCCAAGGACAGCTCCAAGAGACCCAGTACTTC. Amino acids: CASSTQGQLQETQYF.

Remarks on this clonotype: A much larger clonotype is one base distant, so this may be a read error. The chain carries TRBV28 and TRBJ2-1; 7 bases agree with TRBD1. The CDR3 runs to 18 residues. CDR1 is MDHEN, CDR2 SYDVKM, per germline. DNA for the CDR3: TGTGCCAGCGGTTTTTTAGTTTGGTCCCCGACAGGGAAAACTGAGCAGTTCTTC. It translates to CASGFLVWSPTGKTEQFF. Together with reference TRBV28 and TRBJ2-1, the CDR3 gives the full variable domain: DVKVTQSSRYLVKRTGEKVFLECVQDMDHENMFWYRQDPGLGLRLIYFSYDVKMKEKGDIPEGYSVSREKKERFSLILESASTNQTSMYLCASGFLVWSPTGKTEQFFGPGTRLTVL.

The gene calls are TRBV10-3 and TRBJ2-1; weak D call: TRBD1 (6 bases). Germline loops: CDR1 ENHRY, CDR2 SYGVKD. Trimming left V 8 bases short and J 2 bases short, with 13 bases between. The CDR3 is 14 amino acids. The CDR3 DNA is TGTGCCATCTCCTCGGGACACCCCTACAATGAGCAGTTCTTC. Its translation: CAISSGHPYNEQFF.

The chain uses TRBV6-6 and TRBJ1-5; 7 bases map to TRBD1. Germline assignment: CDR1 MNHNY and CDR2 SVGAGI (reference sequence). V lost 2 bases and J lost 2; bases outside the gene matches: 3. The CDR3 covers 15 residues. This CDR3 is CASSYDRAGNQPQHF. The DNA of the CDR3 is TGTGCCAGCAGTTACGACAGGGCCGGCAATCAGCCCCAGCATTTT.

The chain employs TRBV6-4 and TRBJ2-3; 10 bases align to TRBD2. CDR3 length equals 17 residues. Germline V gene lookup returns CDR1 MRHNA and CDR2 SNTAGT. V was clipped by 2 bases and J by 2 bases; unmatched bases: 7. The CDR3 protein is CASSDGSGGAPTDTQYF. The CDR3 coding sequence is TGTGCCAGCAGTGACGGAAGCGGGGGGGCCCCCACAGATACGCAGTATTTT.

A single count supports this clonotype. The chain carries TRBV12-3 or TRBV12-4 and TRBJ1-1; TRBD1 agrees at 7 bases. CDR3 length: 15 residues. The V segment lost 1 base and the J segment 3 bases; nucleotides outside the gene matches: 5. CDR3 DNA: TGTGCCAGCAGTTTAGGGACAGGTGCTTACACTGAAGCTTTCTTT. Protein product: CASSLGTGAYTEAFF.

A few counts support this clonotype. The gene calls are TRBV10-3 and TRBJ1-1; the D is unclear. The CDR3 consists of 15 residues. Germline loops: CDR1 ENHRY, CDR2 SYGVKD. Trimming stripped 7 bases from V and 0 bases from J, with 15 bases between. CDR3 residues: CAITRFKSMNTEAFF. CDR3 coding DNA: TGTGCCATCACTCGTTTCAAGTCCATGAACACTGAAGCTTTCTTT.

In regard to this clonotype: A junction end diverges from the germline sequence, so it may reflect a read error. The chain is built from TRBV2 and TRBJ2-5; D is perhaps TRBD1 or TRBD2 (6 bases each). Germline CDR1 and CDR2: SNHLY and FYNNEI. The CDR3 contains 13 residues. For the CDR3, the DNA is TGTGCCAGCAGTGAACAGGGGACTCGGGGACATCACTTC. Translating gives CASSEQGTRGHHF.

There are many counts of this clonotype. The CDR3 loop is CASSPLPETQYF. Here the CDR3 DNA reads TGTGCCAGCAGTCCCCTCCCAGAGACCCAGTACTTC. The chain has TRBV7-2 and TRBJ2-5; no reliable D call. V was clipped by 6 bases and J by 4 bases, with 9 bases between them. The CDR3 length is 12 residues. The germline V gene has CDR1 SGHTA and CDR2 FQGNSA.

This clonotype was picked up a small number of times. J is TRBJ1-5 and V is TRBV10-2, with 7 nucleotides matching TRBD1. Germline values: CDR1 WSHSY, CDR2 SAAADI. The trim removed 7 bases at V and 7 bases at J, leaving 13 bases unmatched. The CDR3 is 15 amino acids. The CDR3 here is CASTEAGTAGQPQHF. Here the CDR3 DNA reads TGCGCCAGCACCGAGGCAGGGACAGCCGGACAGCCCCAGCATTTT.

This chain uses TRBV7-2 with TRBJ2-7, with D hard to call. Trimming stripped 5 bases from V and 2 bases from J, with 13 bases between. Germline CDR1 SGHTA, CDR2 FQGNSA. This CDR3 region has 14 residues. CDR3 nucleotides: TGTGCCAGCAGCCTGGTATCATCGGCCTACGAGCAGTACTTC. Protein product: CASSLVSSAYEQYF.

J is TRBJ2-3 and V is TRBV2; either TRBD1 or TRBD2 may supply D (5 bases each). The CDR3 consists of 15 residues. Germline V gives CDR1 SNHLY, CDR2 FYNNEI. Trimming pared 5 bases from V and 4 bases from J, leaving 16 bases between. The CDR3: CASSRPLGRSDTQYF. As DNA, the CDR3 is TGTGCCAGCAGTCGGCCACTGGGACGGTCAGATACGCAGTATTTT.

The CDR3 sequence is CASSPPAALNEQFF. In nucleotides, the CDR3 is TGTGCCAGCAGTCCCCCGGCGGCTCTCAATGAGCAGTTCTTC. V usage is TRBV27 and J usage is TRBJ2-1; D gene ambiguous. CDR3 length: 14 amino acids. The germline V gene encodes CDR1 MNHEY and CDR2 SMNVEV (reference sequence). The V gene lost 5 bases and the J gene lost 6 bases, with 14 bases spanning the gap.